This is a list of T cell receptor beta chains from one sample in a study of shared clonotypes between healthy human individuals. The table came from immunoSEQ multiplex PCR; TCRdb's copy has only in-frame clones and leaves some out. The sample lists 2 million or so clones, 95% seen once, with 0.13% in the top ten. The sequenced material came from naive CD4+ T cells sorted from blood. The receptor source for this set is a man aged 18-30 years in good health. CDR3s include the opening cysteine and the closing phenylalanine or tryptophan. Each record gives: clone size, J gene, D gene, V gene, CDR3 DNA, CDR3 protein. A D gene is named only where the DNA matches it firmly. For some rows the clone size is stated as once, few or many, or as a class when expanded; others skip it.

abundance: once
j_gene: TRBJ1-1
d_gene: TRBD1
v_gene: TRBV5-6
CDR3nt: TGTGCCAGCAGCTTGGCCGGGACAGGGGATGAAGCTTTCTTT
CDR3aa: CASSLAGTGDEAFF

abundance: once
j_gene: TRBJ2-2
d_gene: -
v_gene: TRBV9
CDR3nt: TGTGCCAGCAGCGTAGAAGTGGGCCAGAAGAATACCGGGGAGCTGTTTTTT
CDR3aa: CASSVEVGQKNTGELFF

abundance: -
j_gene: TRBJ2-7
d_gene: -
v_gene: TRBV4-3
CDR3nt: TGCGCCAGCAGCCAGGGACCCGGGGGCGAGCAGTACTTC
CDR3aa: CASSQGPGGEQYF

abundance: -
j_gene: TRBJ1-3
d_gene: -
v_gene: TRBV5-1
CDR3nt: TGCGCCAGCAGCTTGATATCGGGGTCCCAAGGAAACACCATATATTTT
CDR3aa: CASSLISGSQGNTIYF

abundance: once
j_gene: TRBJ1-1
d_gene: -
v_gene: TRBV6-5
CDR3nt: TGTGCCAGCAGCCGCGGACAGAACACTGAAGCTTTCTTT
CDR3aa: CASSRGQNTEAFF

abundance: -
j_gene: TRBJ1-6
d_gene: -
v_gene: TRBV7-6
CDR3nt: TGTGCCAGCAGCTTAACCTATAATTCACCCCTCCACTTT
CDR3aa: CASSLTYNSPLHF

abundance: -
j_gene: TRBJ1-5
d_gene: TRBD1
v_gene: TRBV19
CDR3nt: TGTGCCAGTAGTCCCGGACAGGGGGCGAAGAGCAATCAGCCCCAGCATTTT
CDR3aa: CASSPGQGAKSNQPQHF

abundance: once
j_gene: TRBJ2-1
d_gene: -
v_gene: TRBV10-2
CDR3nt: TGCGCCAGCAGTGAGCTGCGGGCGGCCTACAATGAGCAGTTCTTC
CDR3aa: CASSELRAAYNEQFF

abundance: -
j_gene: TRBJ2-5
d_gene: TRBD2
v_gene: TRBV11-1
CDR3nt: TGTGCCAGCAGCGGAGGGACTAGCGGGTACCAAGAGACCCAGTACTTC
CDR3aa: CASSGGTSGYQETQYF

abundance: once
j_gene: TRBJ1-2
d_gene: TRBD1
v_gene: TRBV30
CDR3nt: TGTGCCTGGAGTTGGCAGGGGGCCGATGGCTACACCTTC
CDR3aa: CAWSWQGADGYTF

abundance: -
j_gene: TRBJ2-7
d_gene: -
v_gene: TRBV28
CDR3nt: TGTGCCAGCAGGCTAAGTTCCGCGTACGAGCAGTACTTC
CDR3aa: CASRLSSAYEQYF

abundance: -
j_gene: TRBJ2-5
d_gene: TRBD1
v_gene: TRBV5-1
CDR3nt: TGCGCCAGCAGCTTGGTAGGGACAGGGGGCGAGACCCAGTACTTC
CDR3aa: CASSLVGTGGETQYF

abundance: -
j_gene: TRBJ2-7
d_gene: -
v_gene: TRBV2
CDR3nt: TGTGCCAGCAGCGCAGGGGTAACCTACGAGCAGTACTTC
CDR3aa: CASSAGVTYEQYF